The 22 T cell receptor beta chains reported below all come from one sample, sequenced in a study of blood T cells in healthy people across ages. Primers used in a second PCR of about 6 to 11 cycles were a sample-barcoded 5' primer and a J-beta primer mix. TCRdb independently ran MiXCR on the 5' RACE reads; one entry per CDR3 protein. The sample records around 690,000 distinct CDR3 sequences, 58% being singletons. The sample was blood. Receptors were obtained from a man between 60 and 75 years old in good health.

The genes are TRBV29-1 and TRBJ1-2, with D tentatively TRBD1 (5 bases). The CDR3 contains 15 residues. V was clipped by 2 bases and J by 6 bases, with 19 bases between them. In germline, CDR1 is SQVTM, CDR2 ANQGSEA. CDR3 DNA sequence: TGCAGCGTTGAATACTCGGGTACGGGGCGAGATGGCTACACCTTC. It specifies CSVEYSGTGRDGYTF.

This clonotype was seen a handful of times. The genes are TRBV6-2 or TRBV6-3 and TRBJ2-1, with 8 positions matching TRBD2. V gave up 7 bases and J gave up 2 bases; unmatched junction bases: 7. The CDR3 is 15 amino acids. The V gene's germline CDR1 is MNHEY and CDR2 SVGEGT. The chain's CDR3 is CASTGRGGAYNEQFF. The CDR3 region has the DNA TGTGCCAGCACCGGTCGGGGGGGAGCCTACAATGAGCAGTTCTTC.

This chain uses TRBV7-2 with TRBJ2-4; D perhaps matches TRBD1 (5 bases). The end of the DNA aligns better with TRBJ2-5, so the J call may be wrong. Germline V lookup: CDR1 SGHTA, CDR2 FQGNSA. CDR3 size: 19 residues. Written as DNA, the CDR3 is TGTGCCAGCAGCTCTGACCAGGGTTTGTTTTTTTTCGGTCAAGAGACCCAGTACTTC. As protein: CASSSDQGLFFFGQETQYF.

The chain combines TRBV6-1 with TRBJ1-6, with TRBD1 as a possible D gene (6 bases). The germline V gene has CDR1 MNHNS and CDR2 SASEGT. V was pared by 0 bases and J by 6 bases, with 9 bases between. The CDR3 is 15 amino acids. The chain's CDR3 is CASSEATGTNSPLHF. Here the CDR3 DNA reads TGTGCCAGCAGTGAAGCCACAGGGACTAATTCACCCCTCCACTTT.

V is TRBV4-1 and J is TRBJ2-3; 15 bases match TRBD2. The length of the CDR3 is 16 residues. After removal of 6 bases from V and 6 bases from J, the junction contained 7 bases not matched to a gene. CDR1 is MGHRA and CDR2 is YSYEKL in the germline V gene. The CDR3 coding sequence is TGCGCCAGCAGAAGAGGGACTAGCGGGGGGTTGGATACGCAGTATTTT. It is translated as CASRRGTSGGLDTQYF.

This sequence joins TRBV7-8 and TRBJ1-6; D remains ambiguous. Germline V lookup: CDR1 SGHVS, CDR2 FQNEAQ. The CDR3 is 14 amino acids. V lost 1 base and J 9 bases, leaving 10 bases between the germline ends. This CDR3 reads CASSLVVQLSPLHF. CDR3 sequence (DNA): TGTGCCAGCAGCTTAGTGGTACAGCTTTCACCCCTCCACTTT.

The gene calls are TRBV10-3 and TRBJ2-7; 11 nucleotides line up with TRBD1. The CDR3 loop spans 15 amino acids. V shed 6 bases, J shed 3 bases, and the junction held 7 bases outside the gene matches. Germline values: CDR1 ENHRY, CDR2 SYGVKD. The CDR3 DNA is TGTGCCATCAGGGGGGACAGGGGGGACAGCTACGAGCAGTACTTC. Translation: CAIRGDRGDSYEQYF.

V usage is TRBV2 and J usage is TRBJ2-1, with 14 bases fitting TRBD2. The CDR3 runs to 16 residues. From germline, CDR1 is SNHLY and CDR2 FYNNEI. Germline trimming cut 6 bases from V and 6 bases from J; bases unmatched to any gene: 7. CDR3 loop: CASRAGLAGGINEQFF. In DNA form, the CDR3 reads TGTGCCAGCAGAGCCGGACTAGCGGGGGGCATCAATGAGCAGTTCTTC. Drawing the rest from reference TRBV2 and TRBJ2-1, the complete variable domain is EPEVTQTPSHQVTQMGQEVILRCVPISNHLYFYWYRQILGQKVEFLVSFYNNEISEKSEIFDDQFSVERPDGSNFTLKIRSTKLEDSAMYFCASRAGLAGGINEQFFGPGTRLTVL.

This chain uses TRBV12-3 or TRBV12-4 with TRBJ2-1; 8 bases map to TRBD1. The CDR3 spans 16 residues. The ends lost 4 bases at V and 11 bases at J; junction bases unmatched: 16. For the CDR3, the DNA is TGTGCCAGCAGTTCGCGCCCCGGGACAGGAGGTATGCAGCAGTTCTTC. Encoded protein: CASSSRPGTGGMQQFF.

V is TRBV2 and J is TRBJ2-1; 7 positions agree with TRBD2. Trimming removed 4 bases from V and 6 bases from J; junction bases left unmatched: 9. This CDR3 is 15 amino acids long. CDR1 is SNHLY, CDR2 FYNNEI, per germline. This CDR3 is CASSAGQGGTNEQFF. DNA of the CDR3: TGTGCCAGCAGTGCGGGGCAGGGAGGGACCAATGAGCAGTTCTTC.

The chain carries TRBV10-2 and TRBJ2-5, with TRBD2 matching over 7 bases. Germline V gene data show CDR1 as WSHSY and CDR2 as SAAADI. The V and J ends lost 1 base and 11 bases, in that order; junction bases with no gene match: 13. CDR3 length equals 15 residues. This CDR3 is CASSELGPAGLEQYF. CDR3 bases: TGCGCCAGCAGTGAGTTGGGACCAGCGGGGCTTGAGCAGTACTTC.

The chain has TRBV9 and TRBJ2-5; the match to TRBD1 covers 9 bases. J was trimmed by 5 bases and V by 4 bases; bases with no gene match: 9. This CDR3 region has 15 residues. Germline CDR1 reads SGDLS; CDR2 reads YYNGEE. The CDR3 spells CASSIRTGVGETQYF. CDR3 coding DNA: TGTGCCAGCAGCATCCGGACAGGGGTAGGGGAGACCCAGTACTTC.

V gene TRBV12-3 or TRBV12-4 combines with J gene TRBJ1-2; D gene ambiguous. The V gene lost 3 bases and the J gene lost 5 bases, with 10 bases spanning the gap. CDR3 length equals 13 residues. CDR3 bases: TGTGCCAGCAGTTTTCAAGACATTTATGGCTACACCTTC. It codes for CASSFQDIYGYTF.

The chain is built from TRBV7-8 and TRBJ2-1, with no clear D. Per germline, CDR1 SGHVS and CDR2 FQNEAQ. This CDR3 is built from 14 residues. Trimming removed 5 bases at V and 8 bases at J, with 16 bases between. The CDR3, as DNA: TGTGCCAGCAGCCATTATGTCACTCAGGATGAGCAGTTCTTC. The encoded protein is CASSHYVTQDEQFF. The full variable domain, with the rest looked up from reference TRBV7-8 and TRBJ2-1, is GAGVSQSPRYKVAKRGQDVALRCDPISGHVSLFWYQQALGQGPEFLTYFQNEAQLDKSGLPSDRFFAERPEGSVSTLKIQRTQQEDSAVYLCASSHYVTQDEQFFGPGTRLTVL.

CDR3 amino acids: CASSGLGLYNEKLFF. The DNA for the CDR3 is TGTGCCAGCAGCGGCCTCGGGCTGTATAATGAAAAACTGTTTTTT. The gene calls are TRBV7-2 and TRBJ1-4; D unclear. V was pared by 5 bases and J by 4 bases, with 14 bases between. The germline V gene encodes CDR1 SGHTA and CDR2 FQGNSA. This CDR3 has 15 residues.

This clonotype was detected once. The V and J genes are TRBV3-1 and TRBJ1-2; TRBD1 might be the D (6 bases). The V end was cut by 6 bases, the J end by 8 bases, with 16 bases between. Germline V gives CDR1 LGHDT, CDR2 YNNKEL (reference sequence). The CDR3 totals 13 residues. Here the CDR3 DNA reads TGTGCCAGCAGACAGGGTGCCGCGGAGGGCTACACCTTC. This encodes CASRQGAAEGYTF.

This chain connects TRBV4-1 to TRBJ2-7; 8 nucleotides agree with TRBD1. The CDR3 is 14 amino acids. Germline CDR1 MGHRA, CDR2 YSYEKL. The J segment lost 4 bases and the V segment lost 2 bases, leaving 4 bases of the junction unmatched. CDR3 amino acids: CASSQTTGEYEQYF. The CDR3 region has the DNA TGCGCCAGCAGCCAAACGACAGGGGAATACGAGCAGTACTTC.

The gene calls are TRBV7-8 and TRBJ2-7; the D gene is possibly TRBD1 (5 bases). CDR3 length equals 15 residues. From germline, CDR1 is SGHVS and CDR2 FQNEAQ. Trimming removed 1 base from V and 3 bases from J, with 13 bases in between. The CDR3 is CASSLESGIYYEQYF. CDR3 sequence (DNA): TGTGCCAGCAGCTTAGAGTCAGGGATTTACTACGAGCAGTACTTC.

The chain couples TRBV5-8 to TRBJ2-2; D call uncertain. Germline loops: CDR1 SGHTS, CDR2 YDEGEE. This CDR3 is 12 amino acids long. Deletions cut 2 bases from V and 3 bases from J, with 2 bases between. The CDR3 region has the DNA TGTGCCAGCAGCTTCGACACCGGGGAGCTGTTTTTT. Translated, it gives CASSFDTGELFF.

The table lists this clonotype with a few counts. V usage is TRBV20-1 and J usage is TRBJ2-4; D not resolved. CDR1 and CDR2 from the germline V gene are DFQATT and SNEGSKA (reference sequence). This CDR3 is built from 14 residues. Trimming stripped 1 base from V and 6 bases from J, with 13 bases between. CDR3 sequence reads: CSARAPQSGNIQYF. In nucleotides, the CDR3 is TGCAGTGCTAGAGCCCCCCAATCGGGAAACATTCAGTACTTC.

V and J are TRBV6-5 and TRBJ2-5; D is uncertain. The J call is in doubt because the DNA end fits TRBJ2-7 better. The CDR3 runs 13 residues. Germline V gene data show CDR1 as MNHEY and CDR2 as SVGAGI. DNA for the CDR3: TGTGCCAGCAGTCCCCCCATGGGTCGCGAGCAGTACTTC. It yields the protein CASSPPMGREQYF.

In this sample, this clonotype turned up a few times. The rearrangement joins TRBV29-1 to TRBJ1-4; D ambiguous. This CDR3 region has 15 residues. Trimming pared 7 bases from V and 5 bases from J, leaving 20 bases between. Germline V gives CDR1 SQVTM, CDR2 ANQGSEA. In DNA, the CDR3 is TGCAGCGCCCTTAGGCGGGTAGAAGGGAATGAAAAACTGTTTTTT. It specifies CSALRRVEGNEKLFF. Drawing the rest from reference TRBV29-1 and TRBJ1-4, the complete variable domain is SAVISQKPSRDICQRGTSLTIQCQVDSQVTMMFWYRQQPGQSLTLIATANQGSEATYESGFVIDKFPISRPNLTFSTLTVSNMSPEDSSIYLCSALRRVEGNEKLFFGSGTQLSVL.